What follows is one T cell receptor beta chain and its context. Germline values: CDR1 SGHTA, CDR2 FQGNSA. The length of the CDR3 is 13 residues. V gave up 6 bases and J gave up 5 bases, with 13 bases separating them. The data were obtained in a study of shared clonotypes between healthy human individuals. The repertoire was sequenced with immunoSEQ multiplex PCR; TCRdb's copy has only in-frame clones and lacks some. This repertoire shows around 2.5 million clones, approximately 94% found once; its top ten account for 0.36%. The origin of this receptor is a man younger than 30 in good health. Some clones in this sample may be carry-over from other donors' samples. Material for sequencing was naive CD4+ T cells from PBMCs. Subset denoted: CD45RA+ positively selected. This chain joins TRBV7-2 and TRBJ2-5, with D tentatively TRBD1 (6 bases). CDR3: CASRATGYETQYF. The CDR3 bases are TGTGCCAGCAGAGCTACAGGGTATGAGACCCAGTACTTC.